These 2 T cell receptor beta chains originate from one sample sequenced in a study of T cells after yellow fever vaccination. In TCRdb, the 5' RACE reads were re-called with MiXCR into one record per CDR3 protein. The table has about 53,000 distinct CDR3 sequences, around 6.2% seen once. The specimen was PBMCs, either bulk or a sorted T-cell subset (CD4+, CD8+, memory, or dextramer-sorted; not recorded which), collected on the day of the yellow fever booster vaccination. The receptors were gathered from a man between 18 and 35 years old who received the YFV17D yellow fever vaccine.

This chain connects TRBV4-1 to TRBJ1-5, with a possible D match to TRBD1 (5 bases). Trimming cost V 1 base and J 7 bases, with 23 bases left between them. CDR1 and CDR2 from the germline V gene are MGHRA and YSYEKL. The CDR3 loop spans 18 amino acids. CDR3 sequence: CASSQGGVLGGLPQPQHF. As DNA, the CDR3 is TGCGCCAGCAGCCAAGGGGGGGTCCTCGGCGGCCTGCCGCAGCCCCAGCATTTT.

The CDR3 region is CASSYGRGQTDTQYF. In nucleotides, the CDR3 is TGTGCCAGCAGTTACGGTAGGGGGCAGACAGATACGCAGTATTTT. The chain uses TRBV6-5 and TRBJ2-3; 7 bases match TRBD1. The V segment lost 2 bases and the J segment 3 bases; nucleotides outside the gene matches: 5. In germline, CDR1 is MNHEY, CDR2 SVGAGI. This CDR3 spans 15 amino acids.